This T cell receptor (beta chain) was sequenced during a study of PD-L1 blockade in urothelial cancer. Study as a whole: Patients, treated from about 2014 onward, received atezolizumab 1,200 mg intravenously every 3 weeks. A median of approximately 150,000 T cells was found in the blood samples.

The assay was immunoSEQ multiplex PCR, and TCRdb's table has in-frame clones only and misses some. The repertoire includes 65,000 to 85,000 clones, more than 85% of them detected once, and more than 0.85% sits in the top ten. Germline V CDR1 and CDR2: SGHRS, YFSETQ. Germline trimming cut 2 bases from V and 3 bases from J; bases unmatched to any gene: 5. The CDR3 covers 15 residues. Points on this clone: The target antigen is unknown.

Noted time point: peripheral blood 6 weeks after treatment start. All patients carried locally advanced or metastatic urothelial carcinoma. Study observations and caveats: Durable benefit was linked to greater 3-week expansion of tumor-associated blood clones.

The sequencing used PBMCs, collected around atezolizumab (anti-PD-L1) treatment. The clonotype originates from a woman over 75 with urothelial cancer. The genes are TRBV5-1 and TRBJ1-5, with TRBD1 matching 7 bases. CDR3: CASSFGTATNQPQHF. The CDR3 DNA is TGCGCCAGCAGCTTCGGGACAGCCACCAATCAGCCCCAGCATTTT.